Listed below are T cell receptor beta chains from one sample, sequenced in a study of T cells after yellow fever vaccination. MiXCR, applied by TCRdb to the 5' RACE reads, yields one record per CDR3 protein. This sample has about 370,000 distinct CDR3 sequences, with around a tenth found just once. This sample comprised PBMCs, obtained on the day of the first yellow fever vaccination. These receptors came from a man between 18 and 35 years old who received the YFV17D yellow fever vaccine. The CDR3 runs from the conserved cysteine through the conserved F or W. The D gene is left open where the match is weak. Expanded clones get a size class; other rows say once, few or many, or leave the size out.

D gene	V gene	J gene	clone size	CDR3 protein	CDR3 DNA
TRBD1	TRBV7-2	TRBJ2-2	few	CASSRAGGSGELFF	TGTGCCAGCAGCCGGGCAGGGGGCAGCGGGGAGCTGTTTTTT
TRBD2	TRBV7-2	TRBJ2-3	few	CASSPYPPSGGPDTQYF	TGTGCCAGCAGCCCCTACCCCCCTAGCGGGGGGCCGGATACGCAGTATTTT
-	TRBV20-1	TRBJ1-5	few	CSAMVGPQPQHF	TGCAGTGCCATGGTGGGGCCTCAGCCCCAGCATTTT
TRBD1	TRBV12-3/TRBV12-4	TRBJ1-5	-	CASSRDSSGPQHF	TGTGCCAGCAGCCGGGACAGCTCCGGTCCCCAGCATTTT
TRBD1	TRBV30	TRBJ1-1	many	CAWSRQGNTEAFF	TGTGCCTGGAGTAGACAGGGTAACACTGAAGCTTTCTTT
-	TRBV12-3/TRBV12-4	TRBJ1-1	few	CASSLQGLRAFF	TGTGCCAGCAGTTTACAGGGATTGAGGGCTTTCTTT
TRBD2	TRBV30	TRBJ2-7	few	CAWSVKLAGVHEQYF	TGTGCCTGGAGTGTAAAACTAGCGGGGGTCCACGAGCAGTACTTC
TRBD1	TRBV5-5	TRBJ1-4	-	CASSQLGQPNEKLFF	TGTGCCAGCAGCCAACTGGGACAGCCAAATGAAAAACTGTTTTTT
-	TRBV29-1	TRBJ2-7	-	CSGLTANYEQYF	TGCAGCGGCTTGACAGCGAACTACGAGCAGTACTTC
TRBD2	TRBV5-4	TRBJ2-2	-	CASRPGGTGNSGELFF	TGTGCCAGCAGACCGGGGGGGACCGGTAACTCCGGGGAGCTGTTTTTT
TRBD1	TRBV4-1	TRBJ1-6	-	CASSHRQGQSPLHF	TGCGCCAGCAGCCACCGACAGGGACAGTCACCCCTCCACTTT
-	TRBV7-6	TRBJ2-1	-	CASSLRTQGEQFF	TGTGCCAGCAGCTTAAGAACTCAGGGTGAGCAGTTCTTC
TRBD1	TRBV29-1	TRBJ2-2	-	CSVEDPKNRGQTGELFF	TGCAGCGTTGAAGACCCAAAAAACAGGGGGCAGACCGGGGAGCTGTTTTTT
-	TRBV5-4	TRBJ2-2	-	CASSPDENTGELFF	TGTGCCAGCAGCCCAGATGAAAACACCGGGGAGCTGTTTTTT
-	TRBV12-3/TRBV12-4	TRBJ2-1	-	CASSLARGGGNNEQFF	TGTGCCAGCAGTTTAGCGCGGGGAGGGGGCAACAATGAGCAGTTCTTC
-	TRBV10-3	TRBJ2-2	many	CAISDKRPGELFF	TGTGCCATCAGTGACAAGAGGCCCGGGGAGCTGTTTTTT
-	TRBV5-1	TRBJ1-1	many	CASSTLGGTEAFF	TGCGCCAGCAGCACCCTCGGGGGCACTGAAGCTTTCTTT
-	TRBV7-7	TRBJ2-7	-	CASSPVADFHYEQYF	TGTGCCAGCAGCCCAGTAGCGGACTTTCACTACGAGCAGTACTTC